This T cell receptor (beta chain) originates from a study of cytomegalovirus exposure and HLA in healthy donors. Use of 60 Vbeta and 13 Jbeta primers characterized the PCR. Generated by immunoSEQ multiplex PCR, the TCRdb table keeps only in-frame clones and is missing some. The repertoire consists of about 160,000 clones, with about 68% occurring once and the leading ten covering less than 3%. The trim removed 7 bases at V and 4 bases at J, leaving 9 bases unmatched. The CDR3 covers 16 residues. Germline V gives CDR1 LNHDA, CDR2 SQIVND (reference sequence). The V call is TRBV19, the J call TRBJ2-7, with 14 bases fitting TRBD2. The sequenced material came from PBMCs. The sequence derives from a female donor in good health and CMV-seronegative. CDR3 DNA sequence: TGTGCCAGTACCTCGGGACTAGCGGGAGCTGGGTACGAGCAGTACTTC. Translated, it gives CASTSGLAGAGYEQYF.